This T cell receptor beta chain was obtained from a study of technical replicates of blood from a few donors. Only in-frame clones appear in the TCRdb table, and some are missing; sequencing was by immunoSEQ multiplex PCR. The sample has about 64,000 clones; approximately 86% are singletons. Sequencing used PBMCs. The origin of this receptor is a human donor in good health. Some clones in this sample may be carry-over from other donors' samples.

CDR3 nucleotide sequence: TGTGCCAGCAGCCATGGGGTTATGGGGACAAGTACCTACAATGAGCAGTTCTTC. Its protein is CASSHGVMGTSTYNEQFF. The chain links TRBV4-2 to TRBJ2-1, with a weak D call TRBD1 (6 bases). This CDR3 is built from 18 residues. Per germline, CDR1 LGHNA and CDR2 YNFKEQ. The V end was cut by 3 bases, the J end by 2 bases, with 20 bases between.